There are a few counts of the clone carrying this T cell receptor beta chain. The antigen is undetermined. This record comes from a study of naive and memory T cell subsets. Both TRBC1 and TRBC2 were covered by a beta constant-region primer of two equimolar oligonucleotides. Four rounds of PCR amplified the ligated cDNA using nested alpha and beta constant-region primers plus SP2. In TCRdb, the UMI-ligation and nested PCR reads were re-called with MiXCR into one record per CDR3 protein. The sample has more than 95,000 distinct CDR3 sequences; around 13% are singletons. Four subsets defined by CD45RA and CD27 were sorted after CD3, CD4, CD8 and live/dead staining. General study results and limits: Especially in CD8 cells, naive repertoires contained a few larger clonotypes, possibly CD45RA-re-expressing memory cells. Over 95% of naive TCR sequences appeared only once after error correction, unlike memory subsets.

CDR1 is SGHRS, CDR2 YFSETQ, per germline. The CDR3 consists of 14 residues. Trimming removed 2 bases at V and 3 bases at J, with 12 bases between. What was sequenced was naive CD8+ T cells from blood. The TCR sequence derives from a human donor in good health. The J gene is TRBJ2-7, the V gene TRBV5-1; possible D gene TRBD1, 5 bases. This chain's CDR3 is CASSLYDSNYEQYF. In nucleotides, the CDR3 is TGCGCCAGCAGCTTATACGACAGCAACTACGAGCAGTACTTC. Together with reference TRBV5-1 and TRBJ2-7, the CDR3 gives the full variable domain: KAGVTQTPRYLIKTRGQQVTLSCSPISGHRSVSWYQQTPGQGLQFLFEYFSETQRNKGNFPGRFSGRQFSNSRSEMNVSTLELGDSALYLCASSLYDSNYEQYFGPGTRLTVT.